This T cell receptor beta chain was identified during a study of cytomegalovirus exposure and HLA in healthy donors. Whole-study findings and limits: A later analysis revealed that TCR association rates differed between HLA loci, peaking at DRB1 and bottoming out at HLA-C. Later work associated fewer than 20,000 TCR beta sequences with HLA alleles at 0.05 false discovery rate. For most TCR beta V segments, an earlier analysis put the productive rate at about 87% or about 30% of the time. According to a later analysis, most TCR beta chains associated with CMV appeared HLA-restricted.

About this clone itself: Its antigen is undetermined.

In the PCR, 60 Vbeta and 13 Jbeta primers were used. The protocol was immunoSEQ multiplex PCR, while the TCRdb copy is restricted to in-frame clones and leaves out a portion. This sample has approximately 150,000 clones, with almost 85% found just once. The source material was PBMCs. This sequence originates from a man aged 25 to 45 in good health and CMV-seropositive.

In nucleotides, the CDR3 is TGCGCCAGCAGCCCGGAGTCAGGACGGGGCGAGCAGTACTTC. It yields the protein CASSPESGRGEQYF. This chain joins TRBV5-1 and TRBJ2-7; possible D gene TRBD2, 5 bases. Germline loops: CDR1 SGHRS, CDR2 YFSETQ. V lost 4 bases to trimming and J lost 6 bases, with 17 bases between them. The CDR3 consists of 14 residues.